There are a few counts of the clone carrying this T cell receptor beta chain. The antigen is not known. Unique molecular identifiers tagged the TCRbeta library. TCRdb redid the calling of the PCR reads with MiXCR, one entry per CDR3 protein. The repertoire holds about 590,000 distinct CDR3 sequences, with 13% as singletons. The entry originates in a study of T-cell reconstitution after alpha-beta-depleted transplantation in children. Findings and caveats of the study: Several hundred expanded graft clones reportedly were the source of alpha-beta T cells about two months after transplant. Recipient T cells and thymic progenitors that survived gave rise to the high TCRbeta diversity observed at day 60 in some patients. Once a year had passed after transplant, T-cell counts and diversity came mostly from newly produced T cells.

The length of the CDR3 is 13 residues. The V end was cut by 6 bases, the J end by 5 bases, with 11 bases between. The clonotype originates from a male patient younger than 18 who had a stem cell transplant for acute myeloid leukemia, so the T cells may come from the graft donor. This chain joins TRBV12-3 or TRBV12-4 and TRBJ2-1, with D perhaps matching TRBD2 (6 bases). The sample in question was PBMCs, mostly from graft donor cells, obtained 360 days after TCRalphabeta/CD19-depleted stem cell transplant. DNA of the CDR3: TGTGCCAGCAGCCCGTTAGCGGACAATGAGCAGTTCTTC. Encoded protein: CASSPLADNEQFF.